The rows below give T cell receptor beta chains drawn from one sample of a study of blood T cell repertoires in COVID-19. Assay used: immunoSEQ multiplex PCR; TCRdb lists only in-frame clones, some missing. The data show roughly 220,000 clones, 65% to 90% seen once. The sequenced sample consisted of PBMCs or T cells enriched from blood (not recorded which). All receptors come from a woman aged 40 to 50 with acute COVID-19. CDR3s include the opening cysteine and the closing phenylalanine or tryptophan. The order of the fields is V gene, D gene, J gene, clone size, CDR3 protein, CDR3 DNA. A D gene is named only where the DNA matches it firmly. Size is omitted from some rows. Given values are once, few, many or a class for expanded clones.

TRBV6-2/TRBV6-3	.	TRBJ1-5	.	CASSSGQTDNQPQHF	TGTGCCAGCAGCTCAGGACAGACCGACAATCAGCCCCAGCATTTT
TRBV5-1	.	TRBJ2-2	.	CASSLVGGELFF	TGCGCCAGCAGCTTGGTCGGGGGGGAGCTGTTTTTT
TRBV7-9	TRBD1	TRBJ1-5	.	CASPRTGGSQPQHF	TGTGCCAGTCCGAGGACAGGGGGCAGCCAGCCCCAGCATTTT
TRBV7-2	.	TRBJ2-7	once	CASSQTAYEQYF	TGTGCCAGCAGCCAGACAGCCTACGAGCAGTACTTC
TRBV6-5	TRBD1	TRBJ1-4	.	CASRIYRGPNEKLFF	TGTGCCAGCAGAATATACAGGGGACCTAATGAAAAACTGTTTTTT
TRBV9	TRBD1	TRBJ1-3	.	CASSGTGATGNTIYF	TGTGCCAGCAGCGGGACAGGGGCGACTGGAAACACCATATATTTT
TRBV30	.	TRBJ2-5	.	CAWSGRSQETQYF	TGTGCCTGGAGTGGGCGGAGCCAAGAGACCCAGTACTTC
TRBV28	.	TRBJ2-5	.	CASSLIRETQYF	TGTGCCAGCAGTTTAATTCGGGAGACCCAGTACTTC
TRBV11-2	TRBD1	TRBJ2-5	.	CASSFGTAQETQYF	TGTGCCAGCAGCTTCGGGACAGCCCAAGAGACCCAGTACTTC
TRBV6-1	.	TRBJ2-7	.	CASSENGILYEQYF	TGTGCCAGCAGTGAGAATGGCATTCTGTACGAGCAGTACTTC
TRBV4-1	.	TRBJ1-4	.	CASSQRRREKLFF	TGCGCCAGCAGCCAGAGAAGGAGAGAAAAACTGTTTTTT
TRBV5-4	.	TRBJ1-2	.	CASSLDQGFGYTF	TGTGCCAGCAGCTTGGATCAGGGGTTTGGCTACACCTTC
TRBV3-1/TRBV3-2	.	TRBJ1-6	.	CASSQNTGLSYNSPLHF	TGTGCCAGCAGCCAAAACACTGGACTGTCCTATAATTCACCCCTCCACTTT
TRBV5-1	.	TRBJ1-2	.	CASSFAGSNYGYTF	TGCGCCAGCAGCTTTGCAGGGTCTAACTATGGCTACACCTTC
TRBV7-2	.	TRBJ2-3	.	CASSLVPSSTDTQYF	TGTGCCAGCAGCTTAGTCCCCTCTAGCACAGATACGCAGTATTTT
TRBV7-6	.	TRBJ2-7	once	CASSPRRLSSYEQYF	TGTGCCAGCAGCCCGCGAAGACTGAGCTCCTACGAGCAGTACTTC
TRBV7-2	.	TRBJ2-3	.	CASSKQRDGGTDTQYF	TGTGCCAGCAGTAAACAGCGAGATGGAGGGACAGATACGCAGTATTTT
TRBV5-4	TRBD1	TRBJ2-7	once	CASSSPGTVDYEQYF	TGTGCCAGCAGCTCGCCCGGGACAGTTGACTACGAGCAGTACTTC
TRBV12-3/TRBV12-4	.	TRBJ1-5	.	CASSLDGNQPQHF	TGTGCCAGCAGCTTAGACGGGAATCAGCCCCAGCATTTT
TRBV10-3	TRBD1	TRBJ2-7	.	CAISGTGGSYEQYF	TGTGCCATCAGTGGGACAGGGGGATCCTACGAGCAGTACTTC
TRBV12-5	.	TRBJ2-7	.	CASGSGALGTYEQYF	TGTGCTAGTGGTTCTGGGGCCTTGGGGACCTACGAGCAGTACTTC
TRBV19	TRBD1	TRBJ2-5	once	CASSRTGHQETQYF	TGTGCCAGCAGTAGGACAGGGCACCAAGAGACCCAGTACTTC
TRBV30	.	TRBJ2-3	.	CAWGQSTDTQYF	TGTGCCTGGGGCCAGAGCACAGATACGCAGTATTTT
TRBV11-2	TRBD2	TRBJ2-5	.	CASSPGTSGRGTQYF	TGTGCCAGCAGCCCGGGGACTAGCGGGAGAGGGACCCAGTACTTC
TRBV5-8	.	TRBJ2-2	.	CASRVVAGASGELFF	TGTGCCAGCAGGGTTGTGGCGGGGGCCTCCGGGGAGCTGTTTTTT
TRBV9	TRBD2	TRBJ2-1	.	CASSVRTLAGVYEQFF	TGTGCCAGCAGCGTAAGGACACTAGCGGGAGTCTATGAGCAGTTCTTC
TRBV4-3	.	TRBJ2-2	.	CASSQERGGNTGELFF	TGCGCCAGCAGCCAAGAAAGGGGGGGCAACACCGGGGAGCTGTTTTTT
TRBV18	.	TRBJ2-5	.	CASSPSRSVETQYF	TGTGCCAGCTCCCCCAGCAGGTCTGTCGAGACCCAGTACTTC
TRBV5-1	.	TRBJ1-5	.	CASSFEGRDQPQHF	TGCGCCAGCAGCTTCGAGGGTAGGGATCAGCCCCAGCATTTT
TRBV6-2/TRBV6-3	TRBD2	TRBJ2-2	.	CASSFLAGIGTGELFF	TGTGCCAGCAGTTTTCTAGCGGGAATAGGGACCGGGGAGCTGTTTTTT
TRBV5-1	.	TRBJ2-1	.	CASSRRADNEQFF	TGCGCCAGCAGCCGGAGGGCGGACAATGAGCAGTTCTTC
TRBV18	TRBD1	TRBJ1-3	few	CASSPTGEPGNTIYF	TGTGCCAGCTCGCCAACAGGGGAACCTGGAAACACCATATATTTT
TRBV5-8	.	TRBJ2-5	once	CASSLAHSYQETQYF	TGTGCCAGCAGTTTGGCGCACAGCTACCAAGAGACCCAGTACTTC
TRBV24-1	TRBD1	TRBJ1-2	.	CATSDSSGTGASRTGYTF	TGTGCCACCAGTGATTCCTCCGGGACAGGGGCGAGTCGTACGGGCTACACCTTC
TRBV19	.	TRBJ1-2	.	CASSTHSGGTAGYGYTF	TGTGCCAGTAGTACCCACTCGGGAGGGACTGCGGGCTATGGCTACACCTTC
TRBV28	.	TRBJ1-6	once	CASSPGGTDSPLHF	TGTGCCAGCAGTCCAGGAGGGACGGATTCACCCCTCCACTTT
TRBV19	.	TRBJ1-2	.	CASTSGWIATGYTF	TGTGCCAGTACCTCGGGTTGGATCGCTACGGGCTACACCTTC
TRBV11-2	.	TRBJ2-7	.	CASSLLQGAYEQYF	TGTGCCAGCAGCTTATTACAGGGCGCCTACGAGCAGTACTTC
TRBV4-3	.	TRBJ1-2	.	CASSQEGSYGYTF	TGCGCCAGCAGCCAAGAAGGGAGCTATGGCTACACCTTC
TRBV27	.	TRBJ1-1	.	CASSLSGGWDAVNTEAFF	TGTGCCAGCAGTTTATCGGGGGGGTGGGACGCGGTGAACACTGAAGCTTTCTTT
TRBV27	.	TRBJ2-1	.	CASSLRGSLNEQFF	TGTGCCAGCAGTTTAAGGGGGTCCCTAAATGAGCAGTTCTTC
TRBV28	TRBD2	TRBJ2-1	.	CASSFGTTPPFF	TGTGCCAGCAGTTTCGGGACTACTCCCCCCTTCTTC
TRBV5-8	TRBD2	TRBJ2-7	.	CASSWGLAGYEQYF	TGTGCCAGCAGCTGGGGACTAGCGGGGTACGAGCAGTACTTC
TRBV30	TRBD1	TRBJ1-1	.	CAWSVRTGRTGTEAFF	TGTGCCTGGAGTGTACGGACAGGGCGAACTGGGACTGAAGCTTTCTTT
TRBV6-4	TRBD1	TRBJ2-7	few	CASGQGPSEQYF	TGTGCCAGCGGACAGGGCCCCAGCGAGCAGTACTTC
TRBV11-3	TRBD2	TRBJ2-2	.	CASSRLALGTGELFF	TGTGCCAGCAGCCGACTAGCGCTGGGCACCGGGGAGCTGTTTTTT
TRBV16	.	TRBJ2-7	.	CASSPSRQPYEQYF	TGTGCCAGCAGCCCCTCGAGGCAGCCGTACGAGCAGTACTTC
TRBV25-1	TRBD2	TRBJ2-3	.	CASSEAPGLAGRTDTQYF	TGTGCCAGCAGTGAGGCCCCGGGACTAGCGGGAAGGACAGATACGCAGTATTTT
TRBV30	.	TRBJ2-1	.	CAWVQYNEQFF	TGTGCCTGGGTACAGTACAATGAGCAGTTCTTC